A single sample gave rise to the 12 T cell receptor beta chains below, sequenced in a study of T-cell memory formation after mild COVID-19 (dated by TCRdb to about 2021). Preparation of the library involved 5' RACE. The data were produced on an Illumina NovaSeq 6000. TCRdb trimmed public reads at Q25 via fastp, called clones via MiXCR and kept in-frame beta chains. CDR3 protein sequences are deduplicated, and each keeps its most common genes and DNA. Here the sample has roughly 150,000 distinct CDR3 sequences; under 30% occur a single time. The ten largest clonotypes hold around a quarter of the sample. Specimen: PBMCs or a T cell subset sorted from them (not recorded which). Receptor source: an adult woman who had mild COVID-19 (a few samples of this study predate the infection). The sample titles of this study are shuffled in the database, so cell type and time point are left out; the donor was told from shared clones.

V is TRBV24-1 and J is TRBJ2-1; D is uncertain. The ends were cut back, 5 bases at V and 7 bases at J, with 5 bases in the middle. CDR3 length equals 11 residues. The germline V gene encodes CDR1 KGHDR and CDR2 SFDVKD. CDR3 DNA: TGTGCCACCAGTGTCGGGAATGAGCAGTTCTTC. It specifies CATSVGNEQFF.

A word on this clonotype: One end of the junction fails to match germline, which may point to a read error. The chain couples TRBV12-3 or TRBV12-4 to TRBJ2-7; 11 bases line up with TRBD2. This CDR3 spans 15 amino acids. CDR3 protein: CASRLAGGNSYEQYF. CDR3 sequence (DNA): TGTGCCAGCAGGTTAGCGGGGGGGAACTCCTACGAGCAGTACTTC.

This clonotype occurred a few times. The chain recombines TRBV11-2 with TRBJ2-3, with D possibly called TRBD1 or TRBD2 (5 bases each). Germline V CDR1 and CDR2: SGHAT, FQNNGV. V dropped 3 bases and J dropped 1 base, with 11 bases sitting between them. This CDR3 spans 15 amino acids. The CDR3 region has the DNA TGTGCCAGCAGCTTCGGGCGAGGGGGCACAGATACGCAGTATTTT. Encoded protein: CASSFGRGGTDTQYF.

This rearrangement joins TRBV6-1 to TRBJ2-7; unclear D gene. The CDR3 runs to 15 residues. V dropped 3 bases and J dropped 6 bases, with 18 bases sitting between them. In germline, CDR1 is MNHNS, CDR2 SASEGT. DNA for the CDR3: TGTGCCAGCAGTGATACCCCCGGAGAGTTACGCGAGCAGTACTTC. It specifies CASSDTPGELREQYF.

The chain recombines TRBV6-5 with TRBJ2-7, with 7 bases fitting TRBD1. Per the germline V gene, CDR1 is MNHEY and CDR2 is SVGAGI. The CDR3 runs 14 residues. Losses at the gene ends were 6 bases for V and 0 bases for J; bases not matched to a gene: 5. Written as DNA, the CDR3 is TGTGCCAGCAGGGGGACAGTTCCCTCCTACGAGCAGTACTTC. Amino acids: CASRGTVPSYEQYF.

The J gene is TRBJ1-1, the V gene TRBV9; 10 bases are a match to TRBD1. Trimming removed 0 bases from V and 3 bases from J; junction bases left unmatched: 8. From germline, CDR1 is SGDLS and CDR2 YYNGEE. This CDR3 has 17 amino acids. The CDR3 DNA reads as TGTGCCAGCAGCGTAGGTTGGTGGACAGGGGGAGACACTGAAGCTTTCTTT. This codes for CASSVGWWTGGDTEAFF.

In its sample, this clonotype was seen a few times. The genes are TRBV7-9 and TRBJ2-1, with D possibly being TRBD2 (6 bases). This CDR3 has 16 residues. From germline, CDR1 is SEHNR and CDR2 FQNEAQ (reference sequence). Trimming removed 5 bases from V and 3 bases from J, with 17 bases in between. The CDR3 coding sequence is TGTGCCAGCAGCCAGGGCGCTAGCGCTCTCTACAATGAGCAGTTCTTC. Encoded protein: CASSQGASALYNEQFF.

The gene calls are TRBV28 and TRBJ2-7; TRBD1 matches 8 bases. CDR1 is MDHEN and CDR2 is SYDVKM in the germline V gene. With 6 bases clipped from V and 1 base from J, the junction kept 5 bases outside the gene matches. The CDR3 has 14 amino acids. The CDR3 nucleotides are TGTGCCAGCAGAGAGGGACAGGCTTCCTACGAGCAGTACTTC. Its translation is CASREGQASYEQYF.

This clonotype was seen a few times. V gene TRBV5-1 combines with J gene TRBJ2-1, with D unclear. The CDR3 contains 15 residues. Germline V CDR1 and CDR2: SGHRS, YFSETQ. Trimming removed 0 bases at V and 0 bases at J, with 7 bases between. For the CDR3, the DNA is TGCGCCAGCAGCTTGGGGGATAGCTCCTACAATGAGCAGTTCTTC. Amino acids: CASSLGDSSYNEQFF. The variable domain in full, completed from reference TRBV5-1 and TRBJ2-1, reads KAGVTQTPRYLIKTRGQQVTLSCSPISGHRSVSWYQQTPGQGLQFLFEYFSETQRNKGNFPGRFSGRQFSNSRSEMNVSTLELGDSALYLCASSLGDSSYNEQFFGPGTRLTVL.

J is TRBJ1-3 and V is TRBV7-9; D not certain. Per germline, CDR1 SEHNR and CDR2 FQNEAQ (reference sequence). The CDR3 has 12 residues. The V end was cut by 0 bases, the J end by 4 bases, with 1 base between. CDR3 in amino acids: CASSLAGNTIYF. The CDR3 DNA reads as TGTGCCAGCAGCTTAGCAGGAAACACCATATATTTT.

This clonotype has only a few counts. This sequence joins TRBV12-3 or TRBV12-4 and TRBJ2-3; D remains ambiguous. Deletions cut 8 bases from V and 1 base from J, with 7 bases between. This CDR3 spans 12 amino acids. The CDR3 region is CASEMGTDTQYF. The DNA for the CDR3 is TGTGCCAGCGAAATGGGCACAGATACGCAGTATTTT.

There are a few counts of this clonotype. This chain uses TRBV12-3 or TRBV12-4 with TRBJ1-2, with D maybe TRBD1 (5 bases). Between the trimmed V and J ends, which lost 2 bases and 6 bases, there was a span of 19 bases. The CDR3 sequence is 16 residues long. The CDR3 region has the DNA TGTGCCAGCAGTTTAATGGGGGGTGACGGGCCGGATGGCTACACCTTC. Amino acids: CASSLMGGDGPDGYTF.